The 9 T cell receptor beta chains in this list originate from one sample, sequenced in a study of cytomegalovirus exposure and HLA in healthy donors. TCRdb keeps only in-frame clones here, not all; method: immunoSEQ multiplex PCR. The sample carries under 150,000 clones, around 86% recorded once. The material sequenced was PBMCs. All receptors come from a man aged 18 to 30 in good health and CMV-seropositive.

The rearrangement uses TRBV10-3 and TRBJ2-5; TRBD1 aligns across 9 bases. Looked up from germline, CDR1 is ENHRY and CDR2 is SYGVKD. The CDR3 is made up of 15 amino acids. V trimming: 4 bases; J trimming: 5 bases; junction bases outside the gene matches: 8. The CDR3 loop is CAISGDREAWETQYF. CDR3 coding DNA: TGTGCCATCAGTGGGGACAGGGAGGCATGGGAGACCCAGTACTTC.

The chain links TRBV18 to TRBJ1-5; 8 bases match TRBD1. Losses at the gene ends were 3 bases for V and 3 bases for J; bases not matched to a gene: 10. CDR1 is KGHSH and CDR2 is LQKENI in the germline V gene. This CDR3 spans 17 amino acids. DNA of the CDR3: TGTGCCAGCTCACCTTCAGGGGGCGCGTTAAACAATCAGCCCCAGCATTTT. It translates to CASSPSGGALNNQPQHF.

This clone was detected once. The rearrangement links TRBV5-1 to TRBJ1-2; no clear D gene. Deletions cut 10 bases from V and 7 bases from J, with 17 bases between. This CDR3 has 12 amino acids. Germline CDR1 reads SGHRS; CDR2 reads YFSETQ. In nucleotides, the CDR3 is TGCGCCTACCTGGGCCCAGACGGTGGCTACACCTTC. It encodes CAYLGPDGGYTF.

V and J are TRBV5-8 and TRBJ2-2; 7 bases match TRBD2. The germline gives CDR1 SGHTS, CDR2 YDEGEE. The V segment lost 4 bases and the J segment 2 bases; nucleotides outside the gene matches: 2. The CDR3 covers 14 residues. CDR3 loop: CASSPSGNTGELFF. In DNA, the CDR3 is TGTGCCAGCAGCCCTAGCGGAAACACCGGGGAGCTGTTTTTT.

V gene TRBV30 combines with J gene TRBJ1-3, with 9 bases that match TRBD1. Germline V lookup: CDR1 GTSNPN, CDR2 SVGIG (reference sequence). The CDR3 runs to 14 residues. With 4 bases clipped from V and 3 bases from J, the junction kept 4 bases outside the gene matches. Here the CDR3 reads CAWKGQGVGNTIYF. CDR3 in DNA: TGTGCCTGGAAGGGACAGGGAGTTGGAAACACCATATATTTT.

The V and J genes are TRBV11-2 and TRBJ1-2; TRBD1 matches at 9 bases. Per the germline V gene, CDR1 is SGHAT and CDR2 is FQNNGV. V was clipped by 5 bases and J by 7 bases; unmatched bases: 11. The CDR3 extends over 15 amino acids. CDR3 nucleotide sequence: TGTGCCAGCAGCCAAAGGGACAGGGCGTTAATTGGCTACACCTTC. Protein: CASSQRDRALIGYTF.

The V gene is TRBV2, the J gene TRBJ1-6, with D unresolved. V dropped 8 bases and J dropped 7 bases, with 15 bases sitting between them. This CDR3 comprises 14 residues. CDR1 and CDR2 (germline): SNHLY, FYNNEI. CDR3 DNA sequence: TGTGCCAGCCGGGGAACCAACAGAAATTCACCCCTCCACTTT. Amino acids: CASRGTNRNSPLHF.

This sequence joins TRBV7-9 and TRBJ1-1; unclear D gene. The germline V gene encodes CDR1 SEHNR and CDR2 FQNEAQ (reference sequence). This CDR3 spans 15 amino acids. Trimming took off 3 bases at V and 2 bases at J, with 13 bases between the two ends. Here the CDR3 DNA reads TGTGCCAGCAGCTTGGGCAGCCCCTATAACACTGAAGCTTTCTTT. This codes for CASSLGSPYNTEAFF.

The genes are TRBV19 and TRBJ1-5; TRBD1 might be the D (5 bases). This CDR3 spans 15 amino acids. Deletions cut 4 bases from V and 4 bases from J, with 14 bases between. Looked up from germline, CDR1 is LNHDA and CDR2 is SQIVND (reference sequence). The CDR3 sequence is CASSRSAGQNQPQHF. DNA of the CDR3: TGTGCCAGTAGTAGATCTGCGGGGCAAAATCAGCCCCAGCATTTT.